This T cell receptor (beta chain) comes out of a study of T cells in Graves' hyperthyroidism and ophthalmopathy. Study findings and constraints: A 13 V-J signature model discriminated ophthalmopathy versus stable hyperthyroidism.

Stable Graves' hyperthyroidism meant no ophthalmopathy progression within 18 months. Subjects aged 18 to 65 presented with newly diagnosed hyperthyroidism of less than 2 months' duration. The source material, RNA transcripts, was used to amplify TCR beta CDR3 regions. Researchers ran a first-round RT-PCR on the TCR CDR3 using the HTBI primer set. TCRdb independently ran MiXCR on the multiplex PCR reads; one entry per CDR3 protein. The repertoire holds around 620,000 distinct CDR3 sequences, about a sixth seen once, with over 3.5% in the top ten. For this clonotype: Its antigen is still unknown.

The germline CDR1 and CDR2 sequences are MNHNS and SASEGT. The V and J ends lost 10 bases and 0 bases respectively, with 27 bases between them. This CDR3 has 19 residues. The sequence was collected from a woman aged 30 to 39 with Graves' hyperthyroidism. The sample comprised blood. The chain carries TRBV6-1 and TRBJ1-4; the D gene is possibly TRBD1 (6 bases). The DNA for the CDR3 is TGTGCCACCTTTCCGTATCGACAGGCCAGAGGGGCAACTAATGAAAAACTGTTTTTT. Its translation is CATFPYRQARGATNEKLFF.